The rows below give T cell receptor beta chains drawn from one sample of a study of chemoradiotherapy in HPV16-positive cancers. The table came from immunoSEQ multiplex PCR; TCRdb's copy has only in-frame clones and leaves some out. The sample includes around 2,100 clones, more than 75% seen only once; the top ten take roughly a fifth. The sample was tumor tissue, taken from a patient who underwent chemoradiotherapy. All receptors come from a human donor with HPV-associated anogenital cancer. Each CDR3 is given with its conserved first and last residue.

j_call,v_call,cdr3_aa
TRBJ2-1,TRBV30,CAWSVQSHNEQFF
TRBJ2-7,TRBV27,CASSSPVGGTYEQYF
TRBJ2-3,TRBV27,CASSGNSAATDTQYF
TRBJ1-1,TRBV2,CASSQGPNTEAFF
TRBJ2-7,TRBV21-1,CASSIFKATPYEQYF
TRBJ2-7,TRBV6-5,CASSYAVGVGSYEQYF
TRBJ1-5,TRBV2,CASSEARVQPQHF
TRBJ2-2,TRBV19,CASSIGSTGPDTGELFF
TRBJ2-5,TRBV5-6,CASSRQEQETQYF
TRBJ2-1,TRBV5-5,CASSLKNEQFF
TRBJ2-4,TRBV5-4,CASSFSGGGKNIQYF
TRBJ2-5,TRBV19,CASAERELAETQYF
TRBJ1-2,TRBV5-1,CASSLGVGGMDYF
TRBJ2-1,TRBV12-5,CASGLVPGGLYNEQFF
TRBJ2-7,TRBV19,CASSAGTGSYEQYF
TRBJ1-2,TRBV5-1,CASSSVGSPPNYGYTF
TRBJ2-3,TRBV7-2,CASSGGLTDTQYF
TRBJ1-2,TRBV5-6,CASSQKGGYTF
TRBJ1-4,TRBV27,CASRLQGMGSEKLFF
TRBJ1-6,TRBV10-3,CAISHNDRDNSPLHF
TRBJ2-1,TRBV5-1,CASSLRGNNEQFF
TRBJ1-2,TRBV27,CASSTSIMVVQGGGYTF
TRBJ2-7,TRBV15,CATSLPGTSGREQYF
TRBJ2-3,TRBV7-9,CASSAYRGSTDTQYF
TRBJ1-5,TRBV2,CASRKDRAGNQPQHF
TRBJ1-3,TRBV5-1,CASSPTGPPSGNTIYF
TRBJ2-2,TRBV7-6,CASSLEGTGGTGELFF
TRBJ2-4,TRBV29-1,CSVEADRVAKNIQYF
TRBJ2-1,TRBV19,CASSIDGSSNEQFF
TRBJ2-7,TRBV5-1,CASSLWDSGYEQYF
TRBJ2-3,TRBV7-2,CASSLGVSGGSTDTQYF